This T cell receptor (beta chain) was sequenced in a study of CD8 T cells in Susac syndrome. V was pared by 5 bases and J by 2 bases, with 15 bases between. Germline lookup yields CDR1 SGHTA and CDR2 FQGNSA. This CDR3 region has 15 residues. CD8+ and CD4+ T cells from blood underwent TCR beta sequencing. The study used treatment-naive patients who had stable or active relapsing-remitting disease as multiple sclerosis controls. Negative isolation was used for CD8+ and CD4+ T cells and FACS enrichment for TEMRA cells. Random hexamers primed reverse transcription of about 0.5 to 1 ug RNA. The immunoSEQ assay covered 54 Vbeta and 13 Jbeta segments for CDR3. MiXCR, run by TCRdb on the immunoSEQ multiplex PCR reads, gives a single entry per CDR3 protein. The sample lists 140,000 to 150,000 distinct CDR3 sequences; 95% were seen once.

This chain links TRBV7-2 with TRBJ2-5, with D perhaps TRBD1 (5 bases). The specimen was CD4+ T cells from PBMCs. The receptor comes from a human donor with multiple sclerosis. The CDR3 reads CASSPWLGRQETQYF. For the CDR3, the DNA is TGTGCCAGCAGCCCTTGGCTGGGGCGACAAGAGACCCAGTACTTC.